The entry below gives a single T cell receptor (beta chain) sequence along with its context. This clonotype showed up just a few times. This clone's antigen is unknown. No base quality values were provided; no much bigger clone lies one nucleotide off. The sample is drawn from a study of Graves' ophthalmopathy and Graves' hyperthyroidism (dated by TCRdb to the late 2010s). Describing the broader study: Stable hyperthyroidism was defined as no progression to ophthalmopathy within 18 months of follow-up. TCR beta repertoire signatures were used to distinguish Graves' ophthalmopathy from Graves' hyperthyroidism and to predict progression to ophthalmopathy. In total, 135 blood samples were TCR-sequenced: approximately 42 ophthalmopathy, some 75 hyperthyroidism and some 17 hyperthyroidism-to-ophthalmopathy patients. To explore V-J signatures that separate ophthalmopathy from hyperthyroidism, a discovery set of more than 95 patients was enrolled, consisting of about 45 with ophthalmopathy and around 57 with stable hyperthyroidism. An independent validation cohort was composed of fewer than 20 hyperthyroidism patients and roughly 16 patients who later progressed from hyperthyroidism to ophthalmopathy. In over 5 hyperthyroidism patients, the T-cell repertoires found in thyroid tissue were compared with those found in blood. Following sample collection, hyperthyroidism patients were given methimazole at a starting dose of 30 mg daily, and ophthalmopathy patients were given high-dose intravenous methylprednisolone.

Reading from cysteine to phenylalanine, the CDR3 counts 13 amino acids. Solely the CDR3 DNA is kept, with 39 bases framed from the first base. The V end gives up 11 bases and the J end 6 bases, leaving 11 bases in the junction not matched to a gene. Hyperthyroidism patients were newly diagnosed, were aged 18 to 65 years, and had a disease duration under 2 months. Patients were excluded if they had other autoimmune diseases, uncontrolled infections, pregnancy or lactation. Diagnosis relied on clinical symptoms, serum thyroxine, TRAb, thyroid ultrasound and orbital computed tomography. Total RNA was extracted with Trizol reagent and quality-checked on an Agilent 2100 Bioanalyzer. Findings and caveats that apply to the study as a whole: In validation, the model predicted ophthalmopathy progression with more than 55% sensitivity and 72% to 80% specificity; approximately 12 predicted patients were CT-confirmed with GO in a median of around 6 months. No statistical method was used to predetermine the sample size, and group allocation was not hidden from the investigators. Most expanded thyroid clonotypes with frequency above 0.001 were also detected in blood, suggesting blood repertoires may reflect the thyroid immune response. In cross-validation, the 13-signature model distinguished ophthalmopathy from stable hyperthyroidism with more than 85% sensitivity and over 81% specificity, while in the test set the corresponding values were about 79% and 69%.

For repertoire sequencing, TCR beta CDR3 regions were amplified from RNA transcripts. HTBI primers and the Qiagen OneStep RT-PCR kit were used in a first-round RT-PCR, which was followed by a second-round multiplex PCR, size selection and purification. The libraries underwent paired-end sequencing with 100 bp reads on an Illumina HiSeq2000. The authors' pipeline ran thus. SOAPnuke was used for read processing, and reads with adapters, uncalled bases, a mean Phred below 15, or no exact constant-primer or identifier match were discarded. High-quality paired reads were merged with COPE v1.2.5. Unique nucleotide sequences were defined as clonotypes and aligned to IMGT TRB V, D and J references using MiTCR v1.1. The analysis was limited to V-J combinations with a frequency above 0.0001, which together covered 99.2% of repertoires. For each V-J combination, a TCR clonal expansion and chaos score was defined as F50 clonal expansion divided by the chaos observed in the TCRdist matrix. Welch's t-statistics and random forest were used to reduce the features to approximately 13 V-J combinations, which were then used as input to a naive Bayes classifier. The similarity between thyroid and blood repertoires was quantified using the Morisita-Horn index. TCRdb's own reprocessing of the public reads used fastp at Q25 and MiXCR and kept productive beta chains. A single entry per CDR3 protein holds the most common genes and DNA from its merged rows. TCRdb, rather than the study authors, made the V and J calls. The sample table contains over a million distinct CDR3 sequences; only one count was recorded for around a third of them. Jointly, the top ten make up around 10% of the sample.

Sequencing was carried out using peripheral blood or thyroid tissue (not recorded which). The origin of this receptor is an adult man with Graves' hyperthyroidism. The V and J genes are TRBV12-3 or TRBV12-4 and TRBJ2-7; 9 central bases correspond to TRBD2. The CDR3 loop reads CAGILGLAGEQYF. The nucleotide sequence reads TGTGCCGGCATCCTGGGACTAGCTGGCGAGCAGTACTTC.